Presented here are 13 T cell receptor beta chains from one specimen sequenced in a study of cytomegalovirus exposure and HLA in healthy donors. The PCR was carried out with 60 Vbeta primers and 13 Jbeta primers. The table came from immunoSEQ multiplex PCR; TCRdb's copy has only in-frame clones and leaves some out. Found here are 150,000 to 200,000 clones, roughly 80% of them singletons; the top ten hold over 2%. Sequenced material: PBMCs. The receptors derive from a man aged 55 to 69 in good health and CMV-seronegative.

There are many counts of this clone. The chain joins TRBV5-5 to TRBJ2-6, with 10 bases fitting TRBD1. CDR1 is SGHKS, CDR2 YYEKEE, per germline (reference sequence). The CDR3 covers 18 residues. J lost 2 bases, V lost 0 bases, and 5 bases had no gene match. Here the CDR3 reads CASSLVGTGEPGANVLTF. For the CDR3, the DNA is TGTGCCAGCAGCTTGGTTGGGACAGGGGAGCCTGGGGCCAACGTCCTGACTTTC.

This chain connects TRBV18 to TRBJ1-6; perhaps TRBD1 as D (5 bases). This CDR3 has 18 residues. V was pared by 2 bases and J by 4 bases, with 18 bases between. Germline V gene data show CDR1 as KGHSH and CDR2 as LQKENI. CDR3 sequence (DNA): TGTGCCAGCTCACCAATCAGCGACGGGGGACGGTATAATTCACCCCTCCACTTT. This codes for CASSPISDGGRYNSPLHF.

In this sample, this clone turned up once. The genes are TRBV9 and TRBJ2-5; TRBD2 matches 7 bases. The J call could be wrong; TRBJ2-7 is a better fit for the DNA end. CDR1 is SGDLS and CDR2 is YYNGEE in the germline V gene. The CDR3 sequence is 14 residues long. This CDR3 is CASSPWRDYYEQYF. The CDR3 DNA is TGTGCCAGCAGCCCCTGGAGGGACTACTACGAGCAGTACTTC.

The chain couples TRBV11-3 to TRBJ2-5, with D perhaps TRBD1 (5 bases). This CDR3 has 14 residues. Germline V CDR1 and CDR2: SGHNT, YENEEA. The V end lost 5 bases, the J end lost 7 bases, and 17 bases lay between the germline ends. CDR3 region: CASSPSRGSGTQYF. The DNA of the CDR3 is TGTGCCAGCAGCCCCTCTAGGGGCTCAGGGACCCAGTACTTC.

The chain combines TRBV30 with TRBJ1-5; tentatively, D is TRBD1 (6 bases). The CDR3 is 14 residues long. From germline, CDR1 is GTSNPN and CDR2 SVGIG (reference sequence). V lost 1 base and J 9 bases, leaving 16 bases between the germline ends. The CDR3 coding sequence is TGTGCCTGGAGTGGGGGGACACGAGAGAGGCCCCAGCATTTT. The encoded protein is CAWSGGTRERPQHF.

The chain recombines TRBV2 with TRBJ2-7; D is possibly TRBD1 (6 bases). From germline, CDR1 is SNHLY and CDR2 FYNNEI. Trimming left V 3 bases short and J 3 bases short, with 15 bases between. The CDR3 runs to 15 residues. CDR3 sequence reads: CASSEQGSSYYEQYF. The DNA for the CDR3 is TGTGCCAGCAGTGAGCAGGGGTCCTCTTACTACGAGCAGTACTTC.

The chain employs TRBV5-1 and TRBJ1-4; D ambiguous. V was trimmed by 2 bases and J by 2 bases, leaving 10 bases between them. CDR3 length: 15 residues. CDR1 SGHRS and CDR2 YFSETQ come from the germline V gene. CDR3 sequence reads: CASSFRTATNEKLFF. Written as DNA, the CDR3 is TGCGCCAGCAGCTTCAGGACTGCTACTAATGAAAAACTGTTTTTT.

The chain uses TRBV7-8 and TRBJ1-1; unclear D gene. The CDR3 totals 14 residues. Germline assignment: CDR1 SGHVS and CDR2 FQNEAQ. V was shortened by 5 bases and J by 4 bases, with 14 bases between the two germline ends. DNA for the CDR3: TGTGCCAGCAGCCCGCACGAGGTTGGCACTGAAGCTTTCTTT. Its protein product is CASSPHEVGTEAFF.

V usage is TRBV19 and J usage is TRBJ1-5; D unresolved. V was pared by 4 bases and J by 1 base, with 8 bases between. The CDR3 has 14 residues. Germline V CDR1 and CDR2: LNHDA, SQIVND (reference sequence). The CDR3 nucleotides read TGTGCCAGTAGTAACGGTGCGAGCAATCAGCCCCAGCATTTT. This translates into CASSNGASNQPQHF.

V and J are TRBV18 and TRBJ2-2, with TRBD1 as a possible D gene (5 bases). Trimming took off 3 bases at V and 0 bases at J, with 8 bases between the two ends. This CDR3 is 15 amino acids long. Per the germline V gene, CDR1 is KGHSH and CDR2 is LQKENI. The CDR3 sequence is CASSPGRANTGELFF. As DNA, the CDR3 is TGTGCCAGCTCACCGGGCAGGGCGAACACCGGGGAGCTGTTTTTT.

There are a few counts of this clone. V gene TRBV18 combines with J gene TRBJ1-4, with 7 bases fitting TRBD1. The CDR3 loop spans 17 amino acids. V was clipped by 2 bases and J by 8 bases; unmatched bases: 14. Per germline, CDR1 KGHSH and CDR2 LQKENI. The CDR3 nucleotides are TGTGCCAGCTCACCAGAGGGGTTACAGGGGACCAGCGAAAAACTGTTTTTT. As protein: CASSPEGLQGTSEKLFF. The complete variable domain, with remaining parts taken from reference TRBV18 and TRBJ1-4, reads NAGVMQNPRHLVRRRGQEARLRCSPMKGHSHVYWYRQLPEEGLKFMVYLQKENIIDESGMPKERFSAEFPKEGPSILRIQQVVRGDSAAYFCASSPEGLQGTSEKLFFGSGTQLSVL.

In nucleotides, the CDR3 is TGTGCCAGCAGCCTAGCGGGAGGCGGAGAGACCCAGTACTTC. Its protein is CASSLAGGGETQYF. This chain uses TRBV9 with TRBJ2-5; 11 bases are shared with TRBD2. Germline-derived CDR1 and CDR2 are SGDLS and YYNGEE. Trimming cost V 4 bases and J 4 bases; bases outside gene matches: 3. The CDR3 loop spans 14 amino acids.

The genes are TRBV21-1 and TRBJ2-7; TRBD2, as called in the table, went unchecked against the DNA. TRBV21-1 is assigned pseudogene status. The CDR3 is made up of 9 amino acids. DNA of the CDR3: TGTGCCGTTGTAAACGAGCAGTACTTC. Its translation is CAVVNEQYF.